This T cell receptor (beta chain) was obtained from a study of cytomegalovirus exposure and HLA in healthy donors listed by TCRdb under 2017. Broadly, across the study: An earlier analysis of a few hundred of the donors reported over 250 Gb of sequence data and 117 million unique TCR beta sequences obtained from about 179 million T cells. Approximately 330 gigabases of sequencing data and 70 million to 100 million unique TCR sequences made up an early release that covered nearly 650 HLA-typed donors. The genetic ancestry cluster associated with self-reported Caucasian donors included about 81% of the roughly 400 genotyped donors. The study aimed to test whether cataloging public T cell receptors could reveal signatures of past pathogen exposure. The study used immunosequencing to profile the T cell repertoires of hundreds of subjects and linked those repertoires to cytomegalovirus serostatus. In addition to the first cohort of approximately 650 subjects, a separate validation cohort of 130 or so different subjects was used. To predict cytomegalovirus infection status, the study combined high-throughput TCR immunosequencing, statistical association of individual TCRs with disease status, and machine learning. In a later analysis, previously published TCR beta repertoires from several hundred donors were re-analyzed and high-resolution HLA genotyping was added so that TCR occurrence patterns could be studied. In the later analysis, no new phenotypic data were used to find candidate immune exposures; instead, reliance was placed on TCR beta sequences and their occurrence across donors. An earlier analysis of a few hundred of the donors applied high-throughput TCR beta sequencing to assess whether each TCR beta V gene segment acted as functional or pseudogenic. Donor age, sex, ethnicity and CMV serostatus were compiled alongside the repertoire data. Genome-wide SNP genotypes for about 65% of the roughly 670 donors were used in a later genetic analysis, which treated that subset as a discovery cohort. All discovery cohort repertoires had been generated using a single sequencing platform. HLA typing included class I and class II loci at four-digit resolution. The number of typed donors differed by locus: about 620-640 for A, B, C, DRB1 and DQB1; roughly 510 for DQA1; approximately 610 for DPA1; and 450 to 480 for DPB1. Because of strong linkage in the cohort, roughly 5 DR-DQ haplotypes were treated as single units for association and clustering. On average, 235,054 unique TCR beta nucleotide sequences were sequenced per donor among some 420 genotyped donors of the cohort, with about 19% of those sequences being non-productive. What the authors observed across the whole study: In a later analysis, most CMV-associated TCR beta chains were found to appear HLA-restricted, with HLA associations seemingly driven largely by CMV exposure. Several of the top co-occurrence clusters appeared to be linked to parvovirus B19, influenza, CMV and Epstein-Barr virus, according to a later analysis. A further reported finding was that TCR beta sequences accurately predicted the HLA-A and HLA-B alleles for most subjects in the first cohort. The classifier was reported to diagnose cytomegalovirus status with high specificity and sensitivity in both the original and validation cohorts. Linkage disequilibrium might explain the correlated functional status among segregating V segments, but an unknown experimental factor could not be ruled out. In the study, about 150 TCR beta chains were listed as associated with cytomegalovirus. In an earlier analysis of fewer than 700 of the donors, most TCR beta V segments appeared in productive rearrangements about 87% or about 30% of the time, broadly matching IMGT annotations. Most TCR sequences were observed very rarely across donors, whereas some public TCRs were present in many individuals. Roughly uniform sequencing depth across donors was assumed in presence/absence analyses, although this assumption may not hold. A cluster of highly shared sequence variants was judged likely to be a technical artifact of the sequencing pipeline. CMV serostatus was the only immune exposure information available for the cohort. Because counts were too low, about 15 rarely observed V segments, including chromosome 9 orphons, were left out of the earlier analysis of some 600 of the donors. The 87-base-pair reads could not distinguish some IMGT-functional V segments, including TRBV6-2 and TRBV6-3, so those segments were excluded. Because HLA typing was unavailable for some donors at each locus, only the typed subset was used in association tests. In a later analysis, HLA-associated TCR beta chains showed more clonal expansion and lower generation probabilities than non-associated chains that were equally common. A few of the identified cytomegalovirus-associated TCR beta chains were confirmed in vitro to be specific for cytomegalovirus antigens. V-gene and J-gene trimming of TCR beta chains was associated with a missense DCLRE1C variant in a later genetic analysis, and the association was replicated in an independent cohort. Assigning TCR associations to individual alleles was difficult when HLA alleles, especially DR and DQ, strongly co-occurred. Only TCR beta chains were sequenced in this cohort, and the absence of alpha or paired-chain data limited detectable features. According to a later analysis, TCR association rates differed among HLA loci, with DRB1 alleles showing the most associated TCRs and HLA-C alleles showing the fewest. In a later analysis, over 15,000 TCR beta sequences were associated with specific HLA alleles at a false discovery rate of 0.05. It was suggested by the authors that the approach could potentially be generalized to other disease states and immunological phenotypes. According to a later genetic analysis, donors in an Asian-associated ancestry cluster had fewer N-insertions in productive TCRs than the approximately 630-donor mean.

Libraries came from the immunoSEQ multiplex PCR assay. For the multiplex PCR, a mixture combining 60 forward primers for TCR Vbeta segments and 13 reverse primers for TCR Jbeta segments was used. A multiplex PCR assay on genomic DNA amplified the CDR3 region of rearranged TCR beta genes. The amplified TCR beta libraries were sequenced on the Illumina HiSeq System as 87-base-pair reads. Under the source paper's analysis protocol: A later analysis tallied 75 million to 95 million unique TCR beta chains across the 666 repertoires, and roughly 11 million of those chains were shared by two or more donors. A nearest-neighbor algorithm error-corrected the raw reads and collapsed the reads into unique sequences, merging closely related sequences to remove PCR and sequencing errors. CDR3 sequences were aligned to IMGT reference sequences to assign V, D and J gene segments. For a sequence to be retained, a match of at least six nucleotides was required to both a V gene segment and a J gene segment. A rearrangement counted as productive if the CDR3 had no stop codons and remained in frame with V and J, and every other rearrangement counted as non-productive. CDR3 was defined according to IMGT convention as the region running from the second conserved V-encoded cysteine to the conserved J-encoded phenylalanine. The earlier analysis of about 590 of the donors excluded sequences that lacked an unambiguous match to a single V gene segment. An earlier analysis of a few hundred of the donors called V segments functional above 56.7% productive rearrangements and segregating when the between-donor standard deviation exceeded 5%. A statistical classification framework was developed to diagnose cytomegalovirus status using the catalog of TCR beta chain sequences. In a later analysis, V and J genes were assigned by comparing TCR nucleotide sequences against IMGT/GENE-DB human TR gene sequences. A later analysis assigned CDR3 sequences and most-parsimonious VDJ recombination scenarios with the TCRdist pipeline. In a later analysis, every TCR beta chain was defined by the combination of its CDR3 amino acid sequence and its V-gene family, and reads without a unique V-gene family were dropped. As a way to deal with suspected cross-contamination and a sequencing artifact, a later analysis dropped roughly 620 nucleotide sequences that were highly shared and had low generation probability. In a later analysis, a clonal expansion index was calculated for each public chain from normalized within-repertoire ranks of inferred template counts. Generation probabilities in a later analysis came from a VDJ recombination model fitted to out-of-frame rearrangements, and those results were checked against IGoR. In a later analysis, hypergeometric tests were used to score TCR-TCR, TCR-HLA and TCR-CMV co-occurrence, with a repertoire-size bias correction applied to TCR pairs. To estimate false discovery rates, a later analysis permuted the HLA or CMV assignments 20 times. In a later analysis, co-occurring TCRs were grouped with DBSCAN, and TCRdist sequence similarity was added when clustering was performed within HLA-allele-positive subsets. Co-occurrence clustering excluded repertoires with fewer than 30,000 or more than 120,000 public chains, plus five with anomalous nucleotide sharing. TCRdb's version of the immuneACCESS table is confined to in-frame rearrangements and falls short of the full clone set. An unresolved V gene accounts for under half of the shortfall where checked; the remainder is of unknown origin. The D gene and trimming were derived from the DNA, and the V and J assignments and clone size from that table. A total of 90,000 to 120,000 clones appear in this sample, roughly 88% of them only once. The ten largest clones take up less than 1.5% of the sample.

The cohort was made up of approximately 670 healthy bone marrow donors. Cohort members were all nominally healthy when sampled, although unrecorded immune exposures were likely present. The donor was CMV seronegative and was included in the group of about 400 seronegative cohort members. Each donor provided a peripheral blood sample, and peripheral blood mononuclear cells were used for TCR beta sequencing. Genomic DNA was extracted from the blood cell samples with the Qiagen DNeasy Blood Extraction Kit. Trimming accounts for 4 bases at V and 6 bases at J, while the number of junction bases matched to no gene is 8. The germline V gene yields KGHSH for CDR1 and LQKENI for CDR2. From its cysteine to its phenylalanine, the CDR3 spans 16 amino acids. The CDR3 DNA has 48 bases and is translated from base 1. On this clone itself: Its specific antigen is unknown. No clone much larger than this one lies a single base away; base qualities are absent.

Sequencing was carried out using PBMCs. The rearranged segments are TRBV18 and TRBJ2-2, with 10 junctional bases fitting TRBD1. The receptor's source is a woman in her late teens or twenties in good health and CMV-seronegative. The CDR3 reads CASSLTGQGPAGELFF. The DNA sequence is as follows: TGTGCCAGCTCACTGACGGGACAGGGGCCGGCCGGGGAGCTGTTTTTT. Beyond the CDR3, the reference TRBV18 and TRBJ2-2 genes provide the residues; the full variable domain reads: NAGVMQNPRHLVRRRGQEARLRCSPMKGHSHVYWYRQLPEEGLKFMVYLQKENIIDESGMPKERFSAEFPKEGPSILRIQQVVRGDSAAYFCASSLTGQGPAGELFFGEGSRLTVL.